This record looks at one TCR beta chain sequence and its context. Its antigen is still unknown. Nothing much larger sits one base from this clone, and base qualities are not available. Libraries were built with the immunoSEQ multiplex PCR assay. TCRdb limited this immuneACCESS table to in-frame rearrangements with V and J called. A share of clones is missing; checked studies link under half to unresolved V genes, and the rest is unexplained. Counted in this sample were tens of thousands of clones; approximately 83% of them appeared once. Approximately 2% of the sample comes from the top ten. This record belongs to a study of radiotherapy plus CTLA-4 blockade in lung cancer (dated by TCRdb to about 2018). Study-wide context: Among enrolled patients, around 18% had an objective response and 25% to 35% reached disease control.

The investigation overall reported the following: TCR clones derived from tumors expanded in peripheral blood after treatment with radiotherapy and ipilimumab. The strongest predictors of response were reported to be early dynamic shifts in blood T cell clones along with a rise in serum interferon-beta following radiation.

Focal radiation therapy combined with CTLA-4 blockade (ipilimumab) was tested in patients with chemo-refractory metastatic non-small-cell lung cancer. Trimming leaves V shorter by 0 bases and J shorter by 6 bases, with the junction holding 8 bases beyond the gene matches. The CDR3 holds 16 amino acids from the cysteine to the phenylalanine. Only the CDR3 part of the read is kept: 48 bases, read in frame from the first base. The CDR1 and CDR2 encoded by the germline V gene are SGHDT and YYEEEE. The sequence was obtained from a human donor with non-small cell lung cancer who had a partial response to radiotherapy plus ipilimumab. The chain is made from TRBV5-6 and TRBJ2-4; TRBD2 lines up with 8 middle nucleotides. Sequenced material: peripheral blood, taken from a patient treated with radiotherapy plus ipilimumab. The CDR3 region: CASSLGTGGAGNIQYF. The base sequence is TGTGCCAGCAGCTTGGGGACCGGGGGGGCGGGAAACATTCAGTACTTC.